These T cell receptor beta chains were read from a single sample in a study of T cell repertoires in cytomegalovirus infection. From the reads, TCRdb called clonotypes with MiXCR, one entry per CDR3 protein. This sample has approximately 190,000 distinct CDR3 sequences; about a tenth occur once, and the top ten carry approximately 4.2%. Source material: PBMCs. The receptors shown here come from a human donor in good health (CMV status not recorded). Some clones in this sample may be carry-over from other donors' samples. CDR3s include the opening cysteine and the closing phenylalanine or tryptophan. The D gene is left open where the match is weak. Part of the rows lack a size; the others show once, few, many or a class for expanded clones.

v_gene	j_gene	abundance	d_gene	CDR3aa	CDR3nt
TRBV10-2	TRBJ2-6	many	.	CASSAGRTSSGANVLTF	TGCGCCAGCAGTGCAGGCAGGACCAGCTCTGGGGCCAACGTCCTGACTTTC
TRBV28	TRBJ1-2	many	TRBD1	CASSLTGTKANYGYTF	TGTGCCAGCAGTCTGACAGGGACAAAAGCTAACTATGGCTACACCTTC
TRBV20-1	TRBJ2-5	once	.	CSARPLRETQYF	TGCAGTGCTAGACCTTTGAGAGAGACCCAGTACTTC
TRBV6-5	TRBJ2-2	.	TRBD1	CASSYSPAGTGGRTGELFF	TGTGCCAGCAGTTACTCGCCCGCGGGGACAGGGGGCAGAACCGGGGAGCTGTTTTTT
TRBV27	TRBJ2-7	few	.	CASSPQEGQFSYEQYF	TGTGCCAGCAGTCCGCAGGAAGGACAGTTCTCCTACGAGCAGTACTTC
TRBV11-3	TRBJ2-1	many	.	CASSPGDSYNEQFF	TGTGCCAGCAGCCCGGGGGACTCTTACAATGAGCAGTTCTTC
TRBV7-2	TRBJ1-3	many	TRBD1	CASSLRTGVGNTIYF	TGTGCCAGCAGCTTACGGACAGGGGTCGGAAACACCATATATTTT
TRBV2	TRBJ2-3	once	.	CASSLSSTDTQYF	TGTGCCAGCAGTTTATCTAGCACAGATACGCAGTATTTT
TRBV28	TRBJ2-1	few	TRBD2	CASRGSGSSYNEQFF	TGTGCCAGCAGGGGAAGCGGGAGCTCCTACAATGAGCAGTTCTTC
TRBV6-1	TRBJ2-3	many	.	CASSLESRTDTQYF	TGTGCCAGCAGTTTGGAGAGTCGAACAGATACGCAGTATTTT
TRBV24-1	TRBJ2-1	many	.	CATSRVGTDNEQFF	TGTGCCACCAGTAGGGTGGGGACCGACAATGAGCAGTTCTTC
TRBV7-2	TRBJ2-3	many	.	CASSPRMGSLNTQYF	TGTGCCAGCAGTCCTCGGATGGGGTCACTAAATACGCAGTATTTT
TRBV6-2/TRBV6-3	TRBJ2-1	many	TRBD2	CASSYPRLAGLGEQFF	TGTGCCAGCAGTTACCCAAGACTAGCGGGATTGGGTGAGCAGTTCTTC
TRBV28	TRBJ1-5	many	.	CASLRRPSNQPQHF	TGTGCCAGCCTCCGGAGACCTAGCAATCAGCCCCAGCATTTT
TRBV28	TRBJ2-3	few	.	CASVAMSTDTQYF	TGTGCCAGCGTAGCGATGAGCACAGATACGCAGTATTTT
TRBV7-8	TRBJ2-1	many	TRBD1	CASSFSVTGVEHEQFF	TGTGCCAGCAGCTTTAGCGTGACAGGGGTCGAACATGAGCAGTTCTTC
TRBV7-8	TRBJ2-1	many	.	CASSLAFDRSSYNEQFF	TGTGCCAGCAGCTTAGCTTTTGACAGGAGCTCCTACAATGAGCAGTTCTTC
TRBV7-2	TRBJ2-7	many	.	CASSLIQGPSYEQYF	TGTGCCAGCAGCTTAATACAGGGCCCATCCTACGAGCAGTACTTC
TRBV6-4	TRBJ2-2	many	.	CASSDSAEITGELFF	TGTGCCAGCAGTGACTCGGCAGAGATCACCGGGGAGCTGTTTTTT
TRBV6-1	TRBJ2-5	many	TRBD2	CASSNSRLAGSRGQYF	TGTGCCAGCAGCAACTCACGACTAGCGGGAAGTCGGGGCCAGTACTTC